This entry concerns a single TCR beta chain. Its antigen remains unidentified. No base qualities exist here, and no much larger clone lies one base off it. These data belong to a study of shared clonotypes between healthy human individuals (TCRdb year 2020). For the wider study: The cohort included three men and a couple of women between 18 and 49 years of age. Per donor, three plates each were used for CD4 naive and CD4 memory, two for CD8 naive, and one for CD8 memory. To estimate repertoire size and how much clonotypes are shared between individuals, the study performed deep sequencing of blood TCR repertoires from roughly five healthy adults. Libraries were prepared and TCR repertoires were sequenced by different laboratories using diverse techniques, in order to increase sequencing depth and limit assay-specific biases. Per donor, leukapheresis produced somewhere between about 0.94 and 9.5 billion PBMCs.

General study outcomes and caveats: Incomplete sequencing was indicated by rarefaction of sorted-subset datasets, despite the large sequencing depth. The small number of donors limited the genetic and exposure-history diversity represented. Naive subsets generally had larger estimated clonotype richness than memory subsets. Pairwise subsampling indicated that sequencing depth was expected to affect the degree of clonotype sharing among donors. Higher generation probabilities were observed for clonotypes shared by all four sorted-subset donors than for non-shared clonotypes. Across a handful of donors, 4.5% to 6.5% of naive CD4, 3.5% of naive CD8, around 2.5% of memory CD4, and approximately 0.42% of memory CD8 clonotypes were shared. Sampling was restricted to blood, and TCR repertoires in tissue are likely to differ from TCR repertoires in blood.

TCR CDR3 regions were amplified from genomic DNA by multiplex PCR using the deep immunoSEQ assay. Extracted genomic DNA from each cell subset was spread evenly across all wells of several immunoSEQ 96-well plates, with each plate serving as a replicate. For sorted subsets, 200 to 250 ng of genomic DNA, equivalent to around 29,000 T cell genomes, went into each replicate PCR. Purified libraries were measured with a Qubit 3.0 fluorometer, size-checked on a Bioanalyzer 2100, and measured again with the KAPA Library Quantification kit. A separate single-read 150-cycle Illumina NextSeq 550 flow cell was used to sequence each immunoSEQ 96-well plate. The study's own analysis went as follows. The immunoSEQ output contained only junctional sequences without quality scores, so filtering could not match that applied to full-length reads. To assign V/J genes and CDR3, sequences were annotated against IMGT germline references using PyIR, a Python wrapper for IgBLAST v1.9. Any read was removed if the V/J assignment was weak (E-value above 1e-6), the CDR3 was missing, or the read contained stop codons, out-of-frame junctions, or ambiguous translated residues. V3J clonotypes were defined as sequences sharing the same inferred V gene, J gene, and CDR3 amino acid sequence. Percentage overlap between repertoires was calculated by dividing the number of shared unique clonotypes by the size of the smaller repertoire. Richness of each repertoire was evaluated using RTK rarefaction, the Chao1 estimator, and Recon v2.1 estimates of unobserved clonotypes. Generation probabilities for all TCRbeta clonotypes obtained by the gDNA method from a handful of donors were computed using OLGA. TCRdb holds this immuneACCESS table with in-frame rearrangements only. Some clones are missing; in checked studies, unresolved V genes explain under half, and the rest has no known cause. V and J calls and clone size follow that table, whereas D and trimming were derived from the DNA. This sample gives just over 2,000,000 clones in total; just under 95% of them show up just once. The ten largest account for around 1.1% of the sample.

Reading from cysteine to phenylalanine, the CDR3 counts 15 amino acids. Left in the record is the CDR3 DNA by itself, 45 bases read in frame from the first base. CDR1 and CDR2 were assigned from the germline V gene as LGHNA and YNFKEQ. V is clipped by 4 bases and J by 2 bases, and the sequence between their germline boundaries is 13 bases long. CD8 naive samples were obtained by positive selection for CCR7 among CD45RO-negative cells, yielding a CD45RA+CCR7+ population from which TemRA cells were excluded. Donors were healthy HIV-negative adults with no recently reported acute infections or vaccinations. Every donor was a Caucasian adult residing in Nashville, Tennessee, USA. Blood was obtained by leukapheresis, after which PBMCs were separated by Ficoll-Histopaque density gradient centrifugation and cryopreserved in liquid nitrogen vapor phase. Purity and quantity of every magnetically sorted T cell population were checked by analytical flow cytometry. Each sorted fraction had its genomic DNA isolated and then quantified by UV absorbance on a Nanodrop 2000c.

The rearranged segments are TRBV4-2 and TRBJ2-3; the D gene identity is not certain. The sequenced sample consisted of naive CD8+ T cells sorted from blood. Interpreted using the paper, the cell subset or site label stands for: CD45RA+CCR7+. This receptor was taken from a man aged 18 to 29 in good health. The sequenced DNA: TGTGCCAGCAGCCTACAGCAATTCAACACAGATACGCAGTATTTT. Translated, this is CASSLQQFNTDTQYF.